Given below is one TCR beta chain in context. A second about 6 to 11 cycle PCR used barcoded and J-beta primers. All cDNA molecules were each tagged by a template-switch adaptor with 12 random nucleotides. One entry per CDR3 protein results from TCRdb running MiXCR on the 5' RACE reads. The data hold more than 700,000 distinct CDR3 sequences, with 53% observed a single time. CDR3 length: 16 amino acids. In germline, CDR1 is SGDLS, CDR2 YYNGEE. The record originates from a study of blood T cells in healthy people across ages. The source material was blood. The clonotype was recovered from an elderly man in good health. The chain recombines TRBV9 with TRBJ2-5, with 7 bases identical to TRBD2. Gene TRBJ2-7 matches the end of the DNA better, so the J call may be wrong. The DNA for the CDR3 is TGTGCCAGCAGCCCAGACTTAGGGCCCTCGGGGGGCGAGCAGTACTTC. Translated, it gives CASSPDLGPSGGEQYF.